A selection of T cell receptor beta chains follows, all from one sample in a study of control samples from healthy donors and cancer patients. Libraries were prepared by immunoSEQ multiplex PCR; TCRdb keeps only in-frame clonotypes and omits some of them. Of fewer than 100,000 clones listed, over 75% are singletons. The material sequenced was blood. The receptor source for this set is a woman aged 45-65 years in good health. CDR3s include the opening cysteine and the closing phenylalanine or tryptophan. The D gene is left open where the match is weak. A row's size may be missing; if present it is once, few, many or a size class.

>.|TRBJ2-7|.|TRBV18
TGTGCCAGCTCAAGGGCTGGCTTTTACGAGCAGTACTTC
CASSRAGFYEQYF
>.|TRBJ1-5|.|TRBV6-6
TGTGCCAGCACTAGAGAAAATCAGCCCCAGCATTTT
CASTRENQPQHF
>.|TRBJ1-1|.|TRBV10-3
TGTGCCATCAGTGAGTCTAGGATCACTGAAGCTTTCTTT
CAISESRITEAFF
>.|TRBJ2-6|.|TRBV6-5
TGTGCCAGCAGACTAGTGGCTGGGGCCAACGTCCTGACTTTC
CASRLVAGANVLTF
>.|TRBJ1-1|TRBD1|TRBV6-5
TGTGCCAGCAGTTACTTAACAGGGGGTTTGGACACTGAAGCTTTCTTT
CASSYLTGGLDTEAFF
>.|TRBJ1-3|.|TRBV6-2/TRBV6-3
TGTGCCAGCAGTTACTCGATGAACCCTGGAAACACCATATATTTT
CASSYSMNPGNTIYF
>.|TRBJ1-5|.|TRBV7-2
TGTGCCAGCAGCTTCCTCGGTCCGGACGGGCCCCAGCATTTT
CASSFLGPDGPQHF
>.|TRBJ1-4|TRBD1|TRBV30
TGTGCCTGGGGCCCGGGACAGACTAATGAAAAACTGTTTTTT
CAWGPGQTNEKLFF
>once|TRBJ2-7|.|TRBV5-5
TGTGCCAGCAGCTTGGCAGGGACGGCCTACGAGCAGTACTTC
CASSLAGTAYEQYF
>.|TRBJ2-7|TRBD1|TRBV5-1
TGCGCCAGCAGCCCAGGACAGGGAATGGGGGAGCAGTACTTC
CASSPGQGMGEQYF
>few|TRBJ1-1|.|TRBV2
TGTGCCAGCAGCCACGACAGGACACGTCTGGAAGCTTTCTTT
CASSHDRTRLEAFF
>.|TRBJ1-2|TRBD1|TRBV4-1
TGCGCCAGCAGCCAACGACAGGGAGGAGGCTACACCTTC
CASSQRQGGGYTF
>.|TRBJ2-1|.|TRBV7-8
TGTGCCAGCAGCTTATGGGGGGTAACCTACAATGAGCAGTTCTTC
CASSLWGVTYNEQFF
>.|TRBJ1-1|TRBD1|TRBV18
TGTGCCAGCTCATTACAGACAGGGGTCAACACTGAAGCTTTCTTT
CASSLQTGVNTEAFF
>.|TRBJ1-2|.|TRBV6-1
TGTGCCAGCAGTGAAGTTGTAGGGAGTCATGGCTACACCTTC
CASSEVVGSHGYTF
>.|TRBJ1-1|TRBD1|TRBV14
TGTGCCAGCAGCCAACCGGACAGGGAGGTTTATACTGAAGCTTTCTTT
CASSQPDREVYTEAFF
>.|TRBJ2-3|.|TRBV12-5
TGTGCTAGTGGTTTAAAGGGACTGCCCACAGATACGCAGTATTTT
CASGLKGLPTDTQYF
>.|TRBJ1-1|.|TRBV30
TGTGCCTGGCCTATTAGAACTGAAGCTTTCTTT
CAWPIRTEAFF
>.|TRBJ1-5|.|TRBV5-1
TGCGCCAGCAGCTTGGACGGACCTAATCAGCCCCAGCATTTT
CASSLDGPNQPQHF
>once|TRBJ1-3|.|TRBV7-8
TGTGCCAGCAGCTTAGCCACGGGCTTCCCTGGAAACACCATATATTTT
CASSLATGFPGNTIYF
>.|TRBJ2-2|.|TRBV9
TGTGCCAGCGGGACACCGAACACCGGGGAGCTGTTTTTT
CASGTPNTGELFF
>once|TRBJ2-3|TRBD2|TRBV19
TGTGCCAGTAGTATGAACGGTCTAGCGGGGGGCACAGATACGCAGTATTTT
CASSMNGLAGGTDTQYF
>.|TRBJ2-3|.|TRBV29-1
TGCAGCGTTGATGCCTTAAACAGGGCAGATACGCAGTATTTT
CSVDALNRADTQYF
>.|TRBJ1-2|.|TRBV19
TGTGCCAGTAGTATAACTGGGGCGCAGGGCTACACCTTC
CASSITGAQGYTF
>.|TRBJ2-7|TRBD2|TRBV6-6
TGTGCCAGCAGGGCTAGTCGGGGGGGCCGGTACGAGCAGTACTTC
CASRASRGGRYEQYF
>.|TRBJ2-7|.|TRBV3-1/TRBV3-2
TGTGCCAGCAGCCAAGCCTGGGGGTTTCCCGAGCAGTACTTC
CASSQAWGFPEQYF
>once|TRBJ1-6|TRBD1|TRBV7-2
TGTGCCAGCAGCTTACAGTGGACAGGGGGTTCACCCCTCCACTTT
CASSLQWTGGSPLHF
>many|TRBJ1-3|.|TRBV4-1
TGCGCCAGCAGCCTTATGACGTCCTCTGGAAACACCATATATTTT
CASSLMTSSGNTIYF